This is a list of T cell receptor beta chains from one sample in a study of blood T cell repertoires in COVID-19. The table came from immunoSEQ multiplex PCR; TCRdb's copy has only in-frame clones and leaves some out. The sample shows about 200,000 clones, 85% to 90% of them seen only once. The specimen sequenced was peripheral blood. The receptors come from a man older than 75 with acute or convalescent COVID-19. The CDR3 runs from the conserved cysteine through the conserved F or W. The order of the fields is J gene, V gene, CDR3 protein.

J gene: TRBJ2-3; V gene: TRBV7-3; CDR3 protein: CASTSGLAGDTQYF
J gene: TRBJ2-3; V gene: TRBV12-3/TRBV12-4; CDR3 protein: CASSLVGTSGSYF
J gene: TRBJ2-3; V gene: TRBV4-1; CDR3 protein: CASSPGQGATDTQYF
J gene: TRBJ1-4; V gene: TRBV5-1; CDR3 protein: CASSPTGSPNEKLFF
J gene: TRBJ1-5; V gene: TRBV19; CDR3 protein: CASRTDSQTYSNQPQHF
J gene: TRBJ2-2; V gene: TRBV5-1; CDR3 protein: CASSLKRGLNTGELFF
J gene: TRBJ2-7; V gene: TRBV7-2; CDR3 protein: CASNPSVLAYEQYF
J gene: TRBJ1-4; V gene: TRBV18; CDR3 protein: CASSPSGVLNEKLFF
J gene: TRBJ2-5; V gene: TRBV4-1; CDR3 protein: CASSQGLEGGEKTQYF
J gene: TRBJ2-3; V gene: TRBV4-1; CDR3 protein: CASSHTLGFLAGDRETDTQYF
J gene: TRBJ2-2; V gene: TRBV6-5; CDR3 protein: CASSSFGHLSVFF
J gene: TRBJ2-2; V gene: TRBV6-5; CDR3 protein: CASSYSTDTGELFF
J gene: TRBJ1-2; V gene: TRBV7-2; CDR3 protein: CASSLARGGLYGYTF
J gene: TRBJ1-2; V gene: TRBV6-5; CDR3 protein: CAGGGALGYTF
J gene: TRBJ1-6; V gene: TRBV5-7; CDR3 protein: CASRGDRDGHNSPLHF
J gene: TRBJ1-1; V gene: TRBV27; CDR3 protein: CASSPLGSQTIMNTEAFF
J gene: TRBJ2-1; V gene: TRBV19; CDR3 protein: CASSVGVGNEQFF
J gene: TRBJ1-2; V gene: TRBV3-1/TRBV3-2; CDR3 protein: CASSPGQNYGYTF
J gene: TRBJ2-3; V gene: TRBV7-3; CDR3 protein: CASSFIAGEASDTQYF
J gene: TRBJ2-7; V gene: TRBV14; CDR3 protein: CASSQDRIGVYEQYF
J gene: TRBJ2-4; V gene: TRBV11-2; CDR3 protein: CASTRNRLAKNIQYF
J gene: TRBJ1-6; V gene: TRBV6-2/TRBV6-3; CDR3 protein: CASSHGGNSPLHF
J gene: TRBJ1-1; V gene: TRBV24-1; CDR3 protein: CATSDFSRDEAFF
J gene: TRBJ2-7; V gene: TRBV27; CDR3 protein: CASSKTSGYEQYF
J gene: TRBJ2-7; V gene: TRBV2; CDR3 protein: CASSEELSSYEQYF
J gene: TRBJ2-3; V gene: TRBV11-2; CDR3 protein: CASSQQRADTQYF
J gene: TRBJ1-2; V gene: TRBV6-2/TRBV6-3; CDR3 protein: CASSSGYGYTF
J gene: TRBJ2-2; V gene: TRBV5-1; CDR3 protein: CASRERGQDTGELFF
J gene: TRBJ2-7; V gene: TRBV27; CDR3 protein: CATRFSGVGVTYEQYF
J gene: TRBJ1-1; V gene: TRBV7-2; CDR3 protein: CASSLGGQLNTEAFF
J gene: TRBJ1-5; V gene: TRBV28; CDR3 protein: CASRGERRGQPQHF
J gene: TRBJ1-5; V gene: TRBV28; CDR3 protein: CASSLSAGSRPQHF
J gene: TRBJ2-1; V gene: TRBV9; CDR3 protein: CASSVGGAGQSSYNEQFF
J gene: TRBJ1-2; V gene: TRBV28; CDR3 protein: CASSLKRSYGYTF
J gene: TRBJ1-5; V gene: TRBV5-8; CDR3 protein: CASSDTTGGYSNQPQHF
J gene: TRBJ2-5; V gene: TRBV30; CDR3 protein: CAWRIPGQGAPETQYF
J gene: TRBJ2-7; V gene: TRBV6-5; CDR3 protein: CASSPWTGLEQYF
J gene: TRBJ2-3; V gene: TRBV6-5; CDR3 protein: CASQTGPTDTQYF
J gene: TRBJ1-2; V gene: TRBV24-1; CDR3 protein: CATSSPDSNYGYTF
J gene: TRBJ2-1; V gene: TRBV19; CDR3 protein: CASSISRDNEQFF